This T cell receptor (beta chain) was sequenced in a study of T cells after yellow fever vaccination. This clonotype was recorded at least ten times. CDR1 and CDR2 from the germline V gene are SGHDN and FVKESK. Trimming stripped 1 base from V and 9 bases from J, with 16 bases between. The CDR3 covers 15 residues. One entry per CDR3 protein, called by TCRdb with MiXCR from the 5' RACE reads. The sample lists roughly 140,000 distinct CDR3 sequences, over 7% occurring once. The sample here was CD4+ T cells sorted from PBMCs, taken 5 days after the yellow fever booster vaccination. The chain joins TRBV14 to TRBJ2-4; maybe TRBD2 (6 bases). The clonotype was recovered from a young man who received the YFV17D yellow fever vaccine. CDR3 sequence: CASSQAYGAGSIQYF. DNA of the CDR3: TGTGCCAGCAGCCAAGCATACGGCGCGGGGAGCATTCAGTACTTC.